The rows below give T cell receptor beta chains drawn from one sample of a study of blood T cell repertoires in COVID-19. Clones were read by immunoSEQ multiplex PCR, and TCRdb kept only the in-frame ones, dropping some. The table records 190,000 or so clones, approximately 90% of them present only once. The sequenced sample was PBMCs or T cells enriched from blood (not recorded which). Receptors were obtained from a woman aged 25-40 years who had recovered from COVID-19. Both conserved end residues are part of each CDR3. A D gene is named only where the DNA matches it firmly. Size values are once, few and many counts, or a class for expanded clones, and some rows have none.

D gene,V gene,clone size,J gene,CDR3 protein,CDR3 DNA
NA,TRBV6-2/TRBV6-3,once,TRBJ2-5,CASSRRWGEETQYF,TGTGCCAGCAGTCGCCGTTGGGGGGAAGAGACCCAGTACTTC
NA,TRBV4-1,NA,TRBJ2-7,CASSQVYSVQYEQYF,TGCGCCAGCAGCCAAGTATACTCCGTTCAATACGAGCAGTACTTC
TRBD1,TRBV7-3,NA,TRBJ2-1,CASSLDRGTYNEQFF,TGTGCCAGCAGTCTGGACAGGGGGACCTACAATGAGCAGTTCTTC
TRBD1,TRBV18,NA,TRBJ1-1,CASSPRGQGNTEAFF,TGTGCCAGCTCACCCCGAGGACAGGGGAACACTGAAGCTTTCTTT
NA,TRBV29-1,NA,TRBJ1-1,CSARSTEAFF,TGCAGCGCCCGGAGCACTGAAGCTTTCTTT
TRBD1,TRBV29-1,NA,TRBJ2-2,CSAGQGVFNTGELFF,TGCAGCGCCGGACAGGGGGTCTTCAACACCGGGGAGCTGTTTTTT
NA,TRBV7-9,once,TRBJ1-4,CASSLPALGGELFF,TGTGCCAGCAGCTTACCGGCGTTGGGAGGCGAACTGTTTTTT
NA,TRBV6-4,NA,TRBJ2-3,CASSEGTAPLGDTQYF,TGTGCCAGCAGTGAGGGGACTGCTCCACTTGGGGATACGCAGTATTTT
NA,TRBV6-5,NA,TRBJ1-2,CASRAGGVYGYTF,TGTGCCAGCAGGGCCGGCGGGGTCTATGGCTACACCTTC
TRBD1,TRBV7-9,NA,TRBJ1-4,CASSSYQGQGRAGEKLFF,TGTGCCAGCAGCTCCTACCAGGGACAGGGTAGGGCTGGTGAAAAACTGTTTTTT
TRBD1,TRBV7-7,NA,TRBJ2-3,CASSLALGQGGTDTQYF,TGTGCCAGCAGCTTAGCGCTGGGACAGGGTGGTACAGATACGCAGTATTTT
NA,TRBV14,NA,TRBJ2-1,CASSRNGRQEGSSYNEQFF,TGTGCCAGCAGCCGAAATGGGCGGCAGGAGGGGAGCTCCTACAATGAGCAGTTCTTC
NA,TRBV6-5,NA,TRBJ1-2,CASNSLRGRVYTF,TGTGCCAGCAACAGCTTGCGGGGGCGCGTCTACACCTTC
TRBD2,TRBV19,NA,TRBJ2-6,CASLGGSHIWANVLTF,TGTGCCAGCTTGGGCGGGAGCCATATCTGGGCCAACGTCCTGACTTTC
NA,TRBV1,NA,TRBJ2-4,CTSSKLLAGGHKNIQYF,TGCACCAGCTCAAAATTACTAGCGGGAGGACACAAAAACATTCAGTACTTC
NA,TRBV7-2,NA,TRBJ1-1,CASSLVAVMNTEAFF,TGTGCCAGCAGCTTAGTAGCAGTCATGAACACTGAAGCTTTCTTT
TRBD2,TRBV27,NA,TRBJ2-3,CASRNLAGEADTQYF,TGTGCCAGCAGAAATCTAGCGGGAGAAGCAGATACGCAGTATTTT
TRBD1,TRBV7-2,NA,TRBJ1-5,CASSSRTGDRPQHF,TGTGCCAGCAGTTCTCGGACAGGGGATCGGCCCCAGCATTTT
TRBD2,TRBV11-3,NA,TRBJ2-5,CASSQAGGAKEETQYF,TGTGCCAGCAGCCAAGCCGGGGGGGCGAAGGAAGAGACCCAGTACTTC
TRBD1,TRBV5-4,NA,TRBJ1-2,CASSPSLTGNYGYTF,TGTGCCAGCAGCCCAAGCCTGACAGGGAACTATGGCTACACCTTC
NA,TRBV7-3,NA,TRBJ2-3,CASSFIEGDTQYF,TGTGCCAGCAGCTTTATCGAGGGAGATACGCAGTATTTT
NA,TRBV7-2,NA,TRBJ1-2,CASSTSGQIYGYTF,TGTGCCAGCAGCACCTCTGGACAGATCTATGGCTACACCTTC
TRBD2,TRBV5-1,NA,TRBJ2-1,CASSPNIPGLAGGYGYNEQFF,TGCGCCAGCAGCCCGAATATCCCGGGACTAGCGGGAGGTTATGGGTACAATGAGCAGTTCTTC
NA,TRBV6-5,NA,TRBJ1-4,CASSYSVGGAKKLFF,TGTGCCAGCAGTTACTCCGTAGGGGGGGCGAAAAAACTGTTTTTT
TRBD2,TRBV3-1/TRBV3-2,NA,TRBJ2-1,CASSFAGGTYNEQFF,TGTGCCAGCAGCTTCGCGGGGGGGACCTACAATGAGCAGTTCTTC
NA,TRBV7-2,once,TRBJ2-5,CASSQRPGLEQETQYF,TGTGCCAGCAGCCAACGCCCGGGACTCGAACAAGAGACCCAGTACTTC
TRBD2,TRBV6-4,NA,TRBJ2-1,CASSDSEGRDLNEQFF,TGTGCCAGCAGTGACTCTGAGGGGAGGGATCTCAATGAGCAGTTCTTC
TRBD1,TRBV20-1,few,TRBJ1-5,CSASYLSGTGSIQPQHF,TGCAGTGCTAGTTACCTTTCCGGGACAGGGTCCATTCAGCCCCAGCATTTT
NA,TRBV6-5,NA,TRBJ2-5,CASSRTVQETQYF,TGTGCCAGCAGTCGGACAGTCCAAGAGACCCAGTACTTC
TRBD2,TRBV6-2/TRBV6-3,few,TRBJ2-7,CASGLAGSPPYEQYF,TGTGCCAGCGGCCTAGCGGGGAGTCCCCCCTACGAGCAGTACTTC
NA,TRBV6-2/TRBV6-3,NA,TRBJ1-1,CASSYSAGWDTEAFF,TGTGCCAGCAGTTACTCGGCAGGGTGGGACACTGAAGCTTTCTTT
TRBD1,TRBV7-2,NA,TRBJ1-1,CASSLRYPRQGGNTEAFF,TGTGCCAGCAGCTTAAGGTACCCTCGACAGGGCGGTAACACTGAAGCTTTCTTT
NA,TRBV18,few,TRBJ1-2,CASSPPGAHRGYTF,TGTGCCAGCTCACCACCGGGCGCCCACCGCGGCTACACCTTC